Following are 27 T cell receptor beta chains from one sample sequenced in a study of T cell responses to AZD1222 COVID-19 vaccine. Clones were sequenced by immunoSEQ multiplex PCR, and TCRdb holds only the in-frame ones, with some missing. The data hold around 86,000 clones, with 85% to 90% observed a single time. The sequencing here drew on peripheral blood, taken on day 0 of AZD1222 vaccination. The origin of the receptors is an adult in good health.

The CDR3 protein is CASSPNSYRAHNTEAFF. CDR3 sequence (DNA): TGTGCCAGCAGCCCGAATTCCTACAGGGCGCACAACACTGAAGCTTTCTTT. This sequence joins TRBV7-9 and TRBJ1-1, with D maybe TRBD1 (6 bases). CDR1 and CDR2 from the germline V gene are SEHNR and FQNEAQ (reference sequence). The CDR3 is made up of 17 amino acids. Trimming removed 5 bases at V and 2 bases at J, with 21 bases between.

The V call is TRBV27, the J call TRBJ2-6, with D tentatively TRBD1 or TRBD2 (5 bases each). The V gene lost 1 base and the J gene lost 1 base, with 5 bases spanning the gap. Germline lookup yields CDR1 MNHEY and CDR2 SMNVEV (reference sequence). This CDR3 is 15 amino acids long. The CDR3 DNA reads TGTGCCAGCAGTTTATGGGGGTCTGGGGCCAACGTCCTGACTTTC. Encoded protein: CASSLWGSGANVLTF.

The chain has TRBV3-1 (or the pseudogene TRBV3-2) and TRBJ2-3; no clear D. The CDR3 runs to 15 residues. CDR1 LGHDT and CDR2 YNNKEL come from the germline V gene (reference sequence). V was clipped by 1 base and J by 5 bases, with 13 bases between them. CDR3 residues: CASSQGGISGDTQYF. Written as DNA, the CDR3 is TGTGCCAGCAGCCAAGGGGGTATCTCAGGAGATACGCAGTATTTT.

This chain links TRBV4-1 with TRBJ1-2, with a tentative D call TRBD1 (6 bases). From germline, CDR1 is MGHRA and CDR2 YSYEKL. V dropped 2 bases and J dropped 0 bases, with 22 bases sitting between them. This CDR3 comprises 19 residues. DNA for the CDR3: TGCGCCAGCAGCCAAAAGGGGAACCGGGACACAATCACTAACTATGGCTACACCTTC. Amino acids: CASSQKGNRDTITNYGYTF.

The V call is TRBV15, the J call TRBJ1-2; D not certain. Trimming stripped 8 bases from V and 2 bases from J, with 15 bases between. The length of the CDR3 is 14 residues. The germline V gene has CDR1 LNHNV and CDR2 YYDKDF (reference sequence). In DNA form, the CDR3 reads TGTGCCACCTGGGCGGAGGAGAGGAACTATGGCTACACCTTC. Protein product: CATWAEERNYGYTF.

The DNA for the CDR3 is TGTGCCAGCATGAAGGGACGGGGGACAGGGGGCCTCCAGCCCCAGCATTTT. Protein sequence: CASMKGRGTGGLQPQHF. The chain employs TRBV7-9 and TRBJ1-5; 12 bases are shared with TRBD1. Germline assignment: CDR1 SEHNR and CDR2 FQNEAQ (reference sequence). The CDR3 spans 17 residues. J was trimmed by 7 bases and V by 7 bases; bases with no gene match: 14.

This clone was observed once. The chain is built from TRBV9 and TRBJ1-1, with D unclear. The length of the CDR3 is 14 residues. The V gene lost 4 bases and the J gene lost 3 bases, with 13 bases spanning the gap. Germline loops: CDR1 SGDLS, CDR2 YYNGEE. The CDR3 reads CASSPLPEDTEAFF. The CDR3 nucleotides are TGTGCCAGCAGCCCCCTTCCCGAGGACACTGAAGCTTTCTTT. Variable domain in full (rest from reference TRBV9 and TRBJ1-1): DSGVTQTPKHLITATGQRVTLRCSPRSGDLSVYWYQQSLDQGLQFLIQYYNGEERAKGNILERFSAQQFPDLHSELNLSSLELGDSALYFCASSPLPEDTEAFFGQGTRLTVV.

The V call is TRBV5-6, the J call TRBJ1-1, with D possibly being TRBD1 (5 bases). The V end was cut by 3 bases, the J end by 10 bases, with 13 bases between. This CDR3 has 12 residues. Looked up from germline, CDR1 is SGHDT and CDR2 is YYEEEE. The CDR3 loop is CASSSFGAGAFF. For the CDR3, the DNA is TGTGCCAGCAGCTCTTTCGGGGCAGGAGCTTTCTTT.

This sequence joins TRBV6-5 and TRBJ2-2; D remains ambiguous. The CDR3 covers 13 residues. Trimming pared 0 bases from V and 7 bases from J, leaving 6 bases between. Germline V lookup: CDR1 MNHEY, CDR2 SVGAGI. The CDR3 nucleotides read TGTGCCAGCAGTTACTCCCCGAGCGGGGAGCTGTTTTTT. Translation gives CASSYSPSGELFF.

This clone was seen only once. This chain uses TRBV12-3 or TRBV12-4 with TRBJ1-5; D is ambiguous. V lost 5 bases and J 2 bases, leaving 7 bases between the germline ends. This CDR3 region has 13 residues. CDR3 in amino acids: CASSPDRNQPQHF. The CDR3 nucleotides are TGTGCCAGCAGTCCCGATCGCAATCAGCCCCAGCATTTT.

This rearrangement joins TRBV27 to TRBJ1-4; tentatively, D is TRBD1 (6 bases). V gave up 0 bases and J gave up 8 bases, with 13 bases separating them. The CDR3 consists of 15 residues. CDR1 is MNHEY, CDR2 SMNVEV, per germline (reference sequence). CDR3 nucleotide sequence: TGTGCCAGCAGTTTATCGGGGGCAGGCTGGGAAAAACTGTTTTTT. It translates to CASSLSGAGWEKLFF.

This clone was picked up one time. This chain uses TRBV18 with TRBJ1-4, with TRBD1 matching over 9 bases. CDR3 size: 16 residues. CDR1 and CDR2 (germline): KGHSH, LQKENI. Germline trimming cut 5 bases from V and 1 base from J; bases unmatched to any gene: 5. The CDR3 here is CASSSQTGGTNEKLFF. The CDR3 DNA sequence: TGTGCCAGCTCATCTCAGACAGGGGGAACTAATGAAAAACTGTTTTTT.

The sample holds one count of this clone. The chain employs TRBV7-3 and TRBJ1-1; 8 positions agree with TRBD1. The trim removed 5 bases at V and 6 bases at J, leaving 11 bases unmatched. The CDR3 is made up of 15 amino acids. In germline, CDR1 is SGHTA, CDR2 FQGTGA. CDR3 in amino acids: CASSPSGGKFSEAFF. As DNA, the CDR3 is TGTGCCAGCAGCCCCTCAGGGGGCAAGTTTTCTGAAGCTTTCTTT.

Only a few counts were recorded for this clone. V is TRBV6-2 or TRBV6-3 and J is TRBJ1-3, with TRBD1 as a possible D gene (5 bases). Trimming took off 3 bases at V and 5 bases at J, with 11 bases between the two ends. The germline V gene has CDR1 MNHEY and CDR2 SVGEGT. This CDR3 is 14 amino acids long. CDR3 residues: CASSYSEGRNTIYF. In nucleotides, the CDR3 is TGTGCCAGCAGTTATTCGGAGGGGAGAAACACCATATATTTT.

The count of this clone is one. This CDR3 reads CASSQSPGKLGEKLFF. The CDR3 DNA reads TGCGCCAGCAGCCAATCTCCGGGGAAATTGGGTGAAAAACTGTTTTTT. The chain joins TRBV4-1 to TRBJ1-4, with unresolved D. CDR3 length: 16 residues. Germline V gene sequence: CDR1 MGHRA, CDR2 YSYEKL. Trimming shortened V by 2 bases and J by 7 bases, and 17 bases separated the two germline ends.

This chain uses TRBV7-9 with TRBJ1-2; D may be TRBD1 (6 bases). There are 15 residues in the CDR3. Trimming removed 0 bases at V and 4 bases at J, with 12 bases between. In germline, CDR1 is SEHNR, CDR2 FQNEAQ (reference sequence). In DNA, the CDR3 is TGTGCCAGCAGCTTAGCGCCCCAGGGGCTCTATGGCTACACCTTC. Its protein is CASSLAPQGLYGYTF.

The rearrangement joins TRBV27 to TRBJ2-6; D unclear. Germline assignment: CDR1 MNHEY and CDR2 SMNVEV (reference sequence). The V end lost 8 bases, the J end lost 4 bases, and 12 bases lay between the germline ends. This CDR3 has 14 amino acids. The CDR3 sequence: CASGPLSGANVLTF. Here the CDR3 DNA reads TGTGCCAGCGGCCCACTCTCCGGGGCCAACGTCCTGACTTTC.

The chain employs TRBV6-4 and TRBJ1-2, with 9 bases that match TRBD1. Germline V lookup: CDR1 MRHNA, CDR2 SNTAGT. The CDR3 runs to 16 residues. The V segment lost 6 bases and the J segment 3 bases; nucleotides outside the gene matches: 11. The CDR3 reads CASRASGTGSYYGYTF. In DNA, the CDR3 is TGTGCCAGCAGAGCCTCCGGGACAGGGTCCTACTATGGCTACACCTTC.

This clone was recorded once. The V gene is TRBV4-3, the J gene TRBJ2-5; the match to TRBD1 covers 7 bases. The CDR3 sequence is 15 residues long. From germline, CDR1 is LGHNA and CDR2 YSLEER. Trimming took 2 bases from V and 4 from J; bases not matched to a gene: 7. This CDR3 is CASSQNGQAGETQYF. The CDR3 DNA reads TGCGCCAGCAGCCAAAATGGACAGGCAGGAGAGACCCAGTACTTC.

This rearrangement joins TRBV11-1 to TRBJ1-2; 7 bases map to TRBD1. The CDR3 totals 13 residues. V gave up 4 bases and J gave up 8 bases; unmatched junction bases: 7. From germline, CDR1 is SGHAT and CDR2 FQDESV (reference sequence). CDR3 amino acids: CASSSPPGGGYTF. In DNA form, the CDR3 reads TGTGCCAGCAGCTCACCCCCAGGGGGGGGCTACACCTTC. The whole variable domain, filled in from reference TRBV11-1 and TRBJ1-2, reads EAEVAQSPRYKITEKSQAVAFWCDPISGHATLYWYRQILGQGPELLVQFQDESVVDDSQLPKDRFSAERLKGVDSTLKIQPAELGDSAMYLCASSSPPGGGYTFGSGTRLTVV.

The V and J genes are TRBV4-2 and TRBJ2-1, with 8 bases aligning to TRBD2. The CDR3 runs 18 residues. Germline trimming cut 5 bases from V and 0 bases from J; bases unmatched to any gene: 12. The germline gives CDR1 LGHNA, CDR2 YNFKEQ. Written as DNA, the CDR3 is TGTGCCAGCAGCAACGGACTAGCTTCCAGAAGCTCCTACAATGAGCAGTTCTTC. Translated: CASSNGLASRSSYNEQFF.

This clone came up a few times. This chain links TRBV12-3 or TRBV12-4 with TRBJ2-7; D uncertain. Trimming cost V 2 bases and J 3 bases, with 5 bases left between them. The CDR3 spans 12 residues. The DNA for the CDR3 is TGTGCCAGCAGTTTAAACAACTACGAGCAGTACTTC. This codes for CASSLNNYEQYF.

CDR3 sequence reads: CASSYRDYDSYEQYF. The DNA for the CDR3 is TGTGCCAGCAGTTACCGGGACTACGACTCCTACGAGCAGTACTTC. The rearrangement uses TRBV5-4 and TRBJ2-7, with TRBD2 matching over 7 bases. The trim removed 5 bases at V and 0 bases at J, leaving 8 bases unmatched. The CDR3 consists of 15 residues. The germline CDR1 and CDR2 sequences are SGHNT and YYREEE (reference sequence). The variable domain in full, completed from reference TRBV5-4 and TRBJ2-7, reads ETGVTQSPTHLIKTRGQQVTLRCSSQSGHNTVSWYQQALGQGPQFIFQYYREEENGRGNFPPRFSGLQFPNYSSELNVNALELDDSALYLCASSYRDYDSYEQYFGPGTRLTVT.

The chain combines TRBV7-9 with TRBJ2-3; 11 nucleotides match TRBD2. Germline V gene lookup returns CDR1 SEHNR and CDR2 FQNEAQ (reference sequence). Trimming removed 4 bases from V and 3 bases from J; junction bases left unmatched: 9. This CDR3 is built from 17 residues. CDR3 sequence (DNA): TGTGCCAGCAGCTCTCCGCTAGCGGGGGGAGGAACAGATACGCAGTATTTT. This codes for CASSSPLAGGGTDTQYF.

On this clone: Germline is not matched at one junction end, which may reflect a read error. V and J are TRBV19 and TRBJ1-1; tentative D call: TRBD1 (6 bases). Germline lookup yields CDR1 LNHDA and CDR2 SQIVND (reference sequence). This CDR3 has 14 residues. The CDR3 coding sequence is TGTGCCAGTAACGGGGGGCCATATAACAGTGAAGCTTTCTTT. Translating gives CASNGGPYNSEAFF.

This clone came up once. The CDR3 DNA follows: TGTGCCAGCAGTTTATTCAGGGCAGATACGCAGTATTTT. This translates into CASSLFRADTQYF. The J gene is TRBJ2-3, the V gene TRBV27, with TRBD1 as a possible D gene (5 bases). The V end lost 1 base, the J end lost 4 bases, and 6 bases lay between the germline ends. CDR1 MNHEY and CDR2 SMNVEV come from the germline V gene (reference sequence). CDR3 size: 13 residues.

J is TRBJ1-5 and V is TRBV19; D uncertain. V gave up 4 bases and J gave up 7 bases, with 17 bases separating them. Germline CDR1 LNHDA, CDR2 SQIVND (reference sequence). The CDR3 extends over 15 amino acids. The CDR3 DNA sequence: TGTGCCAGTAGTACGGAAAGGGTCCCCCGGCAGCCCCAGCATTTT. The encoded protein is CASSTERVPRQPQHF.